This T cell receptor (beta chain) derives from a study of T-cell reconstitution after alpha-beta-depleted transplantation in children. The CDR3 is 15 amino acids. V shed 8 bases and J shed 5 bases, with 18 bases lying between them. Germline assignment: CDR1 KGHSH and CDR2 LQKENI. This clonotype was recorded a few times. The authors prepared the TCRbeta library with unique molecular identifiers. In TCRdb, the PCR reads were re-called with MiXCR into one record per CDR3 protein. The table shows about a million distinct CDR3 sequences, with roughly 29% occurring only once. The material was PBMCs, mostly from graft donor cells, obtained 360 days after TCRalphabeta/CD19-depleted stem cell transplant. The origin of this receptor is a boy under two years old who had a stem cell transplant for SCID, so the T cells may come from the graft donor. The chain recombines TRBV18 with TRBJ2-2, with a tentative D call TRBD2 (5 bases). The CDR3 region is CASTNLRSGTGELFF. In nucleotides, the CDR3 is TGTGCCAGCACCAACCTACGGTCGGGGACCGGGGAGCTGTTTTTT.